The clone carrying this TCR beta chain was picked up a small number of times. Its specificity is not known. The sample belongs to a study of blood T cells in healthy people across ages. Findings and caveats of the study: There was no known CMV status for donors, so expanded clonotype changes were possibly confounded. TCR beta diversity per million T cells fell roughly linearly with age.

Individuals who donated were healthy Caucasians from Russia aged roughly 6 to 95. The authors drew 7.5 to 10 milliliters of peripheral blood from each donor. The CDR3 is made up of 16 amino acids. V trimming: 0 bases; J trimming: 5 bases; junction bases outside the gene matches: 8. The V gene's germline CDR1 is SGHRS and CDR2 YFSETQ. The use of a sample-barcoded 5' primer and a J-beta primer mix characterized a second PCR of roughly 6 to 12 cycles. TCRdb reanalysed the 5' RACE reads using MiXCR and keeps one entry per CDR3 protein. The table includes around 690,000 distinct CDR3 sequences, around three fifths detected once.

The TCR sequence derives from a man between 60 and 75 years old in good health. The chain is built from TRBV5-1 and TRBJ2-5; 9 nucleotides agree with TRBD1. The sequencing sample was made of blood. The CDR3 is CASSLVGTGRSETQYF. The CDR3 DNA follows: TGCGCCAGCAGCTTGGTTGGGACAGGGCGGTCGGAGACCCAGTACTTC. The complete variable domain, with remaining parts taken from reference TRBV5-1 and TRBJ2-5, reads KAGVTQTPRYLIKTRGQQVTLSCSPISGHRSVSWYQQTPGQGLQFLFEYFSETQRNKGNFPGRFSGRQFSNSRSEMNVSTLELGDSALYLCASSLVGTGRSETQYFGPGTRLLVL.